This T cell receptor (beta chain) was captured by sequencing in a study of T cells of healthy individuals. TCRdb passed the 5' RACE reads through MiXCR, listing each CDR3 protein once. The table shows about 53,000 distinct CDR3 sequences, with over 12% occurring only once. Germline V CDR1 and CDR2: DFQATT, SNEGSKA (reference sequence). V lost 0 bases, J lost 1 base, and 18 bases lay in between. This CDR3 region has 18 residues. This clonotype was counted ten times or more. The receptor was isolated from a human donor in good health. The rearrangement joins TRBV20-1 to TRBJ2-2; the D gene could be TRBD1 or TRBD2 (6 bases each). The CDR3 nucleotides are TGCAGTGCTAGAGATGGGGGGCGGGAAGGCTGGAACACCGGGGAGCTGTTTTTT. Protein product: CSARDGGREGWNTGELFF.